The rows below give T cell receptor beta chains drawn from one sample of a study of T-cell reconstitution after alpha-beta-depleted transplantation in children. TCRdb itself ran the PCR reads through MiXCR, one entry per CDR3 protein. The sample consists of about 460,000 distinct CDR3 sequences, approximately 13% of them appearing once. Sequencing was performed on PBMCs from the stem cell graft donor, taken from the stem cell graft. The source is a human donor who donated a stem cell graft to a child with combined immunodeficiency. The CDR3 runs from the conserved cysteine through the conserved F or W. D genes are given only for firm matches. Some rows mark clone size as missing; the rest say once, few, many or name a class of expanded clone.

TRBV12-3/TRBV12-4	TRBJ2-7	few	-	TGTGCCAGCAGTTTAGGCGGGATCGGCTACGAGCAGTACTTC	CASSLGGIGYEQYF
TRBV6-2/TRBV6-3	TRBJ2-1	few	-	TGTGCCAGCAGTTCTGGTCTCGTCGAGTTCTTC	CASSSGLVEFF
TRBV29-1	TRBJ1-2	many	TRBD1	TGCAGCGTTGAAGAGCCCCGGGACAGTCCCCACACCTTC	CSVEEPRDSPHTF
TRBV18	TRBJ2-1	few	-	TGTGCCAGCTCACCACAAGGACAGCTCTACAATGAGCAGTTCTTC	CASSPQGQLYNEQFF
TRBV3-1	TRBJ2-7	few	-	TGTGCCAGCAGCCAAGATCTGGCGCGGGCCTACGAGCAGTACTTC	CASSQDLARAYEQYF
TRBV29-1	TRBJ2-2	few	-	TGCAGCGTTGTATCATCGAACAGGGTATCAGCCGGGGAGCTGTTTTTT	CSVVSSNRVSAGELFF
TRBV7-9	TRBJ2-1	few	TRBD1	TGTGCCAGCAGCTCCGAGGGGGCAGGCTCCTACAATGAGCAGTTCTTC	CASSSEGAGSYNEQFF
TRBV25-1	TRBJ2-3	many	-	TGTGCCAGCAGGCCTGGGTCAGGGAGAGATACGCAGTATTTT	CASRPGSGRDTQYF
TRBV29-1	TRBJ2-3	many	-	TGCAGCGTGTCTACAGGGAACTCAGATACGCAGTATTTT	CSVSTGNSDTQYF
TRBV5-1	TRBJ2-3	many	TRBD2	TGCGCCAGCAGCTTATGGACTAGCGGACAGGGCACAGATACGCAGTATTTT	CASSLWTSGQGTDTQYF
TRBV4-2	TRBJ1-2	few	-	TGTGCCAGCAGCCCACAACACACCAGGGGAAACTATGGCTACACCTTC	CASSPQHTRGNYGYTF
TRBV28	TRBJ2-2	once	TRBD1	TGTGCCAGCAGTCCGCAAGGACAGGGGGCCACCGGGGAGCTGTTTTTT	CASSPQGQGATGELFF
TRBV7-9	TRBJ2-2	few	-	TGTGCCAGCAGCGACCGACAGACGGCCGGGGAGCTGTTTTTT	CASSDRQTAGELFF
TRBV19	TRBJ2-5	-	TRBD2	TGTGCCAGTAGCGTGCCGGGACTAGCGGGAGGCCAAGAGACCCAGTACTTC	CASSVPGLAGGQETQYF
TRBV12-3/TRBV12-4	TRBJ2-5	-	TRBD1	TGTGCCAGCAGTTTGGGACAGACTCGGGAGACCCAGTACTTC	CASSLGQTRETQYF
TRBV9	TRBJ1-1	few	-	TGTGCCAGCAGCGCCCGGGACCCCATGAACACTGAAGCTTTCTTT	CASSARDPMNTEAFF
TRBV20-1	TRBJ2-7	-	TRBD2	TGCAGTGCCCGAGGTGGGCCTAGCGGCTCCTACGAGCAGTACTTC	CSARGGPSGSYEQYF
TRBV19	TRBJ1-5	-	-	TGTGCCAGTAGTATTAGGGGAAGCAATCAGCCCCAGCATTTT	CASSIRGSNQPQHF
TRBV5-1	TRBJ2-1	-	-	TGCGCCAGCAGCTTGGGCCTCAGTAACGAGCAGTTCTTC	CASSLGLSNEQFF
TRBV10-3	TRBJ2-7	-	TRBD1	TGTGCCATCAGTGAGGGGACAGATCACGAGCAGTACTTC	CAISEGTDHEQYF
TRBV20-1	TRBJ2-2	-	-	TGCAGTGCCCAGGAGCCGACAGGAAGGACCGGGGAGCTGTTTTTT	CSAQEPTGRTGELFF
TRBV4-2	TRBJ1-1	few	TRBD1	TGTGCCAGCAGCCAAGGGACAGGCACTGAAGCTTTCTTT	CASSQGTGTEAFF
TRBV15	TRBJ2-7	few	-	TGTGCCACCGGGGTCGACGAGCAGTACTTC	CATGVDEQYF
TRBV6-4	TRBJ2-1	many	TRBD2	TGTGCCAGCAGTGACAGGGGACTAGGGGTTGATGAGCAGTTCTTC	CASSDRGLGVDEQFF
TRBV14	TRBJ2-3	-	TRBD2	TGTGCCAGCAGCCAAGAATGGCTAGCGGGAGCAGATACGCAGTATTTT	CASSQEWLAGADTQYF
TRBV20-1	TRBJ2-3	many	TRBD1	TGCAGTGTATCTGGGACAGGGACCAGGTATACGCAGTATTTT	CSVSGTGTRYTQYF
TRBV7-2	TRBJ2-3	-	TRBD2	TGTGCCAGCAGCGAGGGACTAGCGGGAGCGAATACGCAGTATTTT	CASSEGLAGANTQYF
TRBV12-3/TRBV12-4	TRBJ2-1	few	-	TGTGCCAGCAGTCCAACTCGAGCGGGTGAGCAGTTCTTC	CASSPTRAGEQFF
TRBV12-3/TRBV12-4	TRBJ2-7	-	TRBD2	TGTGCCAGCAGCCAAAGCGGGGGGTCCTACGAGCAGTACTTC	CASSQSGGSYEQYF
TRBV7-9	TRBJ1-2	once	-	TGTGCCAGCAGCTACGGGGCCATCTATGGCTACACCTTC	CASSYGAIYGYTF
TRBV7-2	TRBJ2-7	-	-	TGTGCCAGCAGCTTGGGGTCCGGGGACCCAAACTACGAGCAGTACTTC	CASSLGSGDPNYEQYF
TRBV10-2	TRBJ2-7	-	TRBD1	TGCGCCAGCAGCCCCGGACAGGGCTCTTCCATGGGAGAGCAGTACTTC	CASSPGQGSSMGEQYF
TRBV4-1	TRBJ2-7	-	TRBD2	TGCGCCAGCAGCCAAGCGGGACTAGCGGGAAGCGAGCAGTACTTC	CASSQAGLAGSEQYF
TRBV29-1	TRBJ2-1	few	-	TGCAGCACCTCGACGGGGTACAATGAGCAGTTCTTC	CSTSTGYNEQFF
TRBV3-1	TRBJ1-2	many	-	TGTGCCAGCAGCCTAAACTTGGGTGATGGCTACACCTTC	CASSLNLGDGYTF
TRBV12-3/TRBV12-4	TRBJ1-1	many	TRBD1	TGTGCCAGCAGTTATCCACAGGGGTTGAACACTGAAGCTTTCTTT	CASSYPQGLNTEAFF
TRBV12-3/TRBV12-4	TRBJ1-2	-	TRBD1	TGTGCCAGCAGGACAGGGACCCGGGGCTACACCTTC	CASRTGTRGYTF
TRBV4-2	TRBJ2-7	-	TRBD1	TGTGCCAGCAGCCAAGAGGGACAGGGGGGGTACGAGCAGTACTTC	CASSQEGQGGYEQYF
TRBV5-1	TRBJ2-5	-	-	TGCGCCAGCACCGTAACCCTAGGGGCGCGGGAGACCCAGTACTTC	CASTVTLGARETQYF
TRBV5-1	TRBJ2-3	few	TRBD2	TGCGCCAGCAGACCGGGACTAGCGGAGAGCACAGATACGCAGTATTTT	CASRPGLAESTDTQYF
TRBV6-5	TRBJ2-7	many	TRBD2	TGTGCCAGCAGCGGGACTACGCACTACGAGCAGTACTTC	CASSGTTHYEQYF
TRBV6-2/TRBV6-3	TRBJ2-4	few	TRBD2	TGTGCCAGCAGTCTTGGACTAGCGGGGGGGCTAGCCAAAAACATTCAGTACTTC	CASSLGLAGGLAKNIQYF
TRBV15	TRBJ2-1	few	-	TGTGCCACCAGCATCCTAGAGAGCGAGCAGTTCTTC	CATSILESEQFF
TRBV3-1	TRBJ1-6	once	-	TGTGCCAGCAGCCACGCCTCGACACCCCTCCACTTT	CASSHASTPLHF
TRBV12-3/TRBV12-4	TRBJ1-4	-	-	TGTGCCAGCAGTTTAGCGGGGGGAAGGGGACCTAATGAAAAACTGTTTTTT	CASSLAGGRGPNEKLFF
TRBV7-9	TRBJ1-2	once	TRBD1	TGTGCCAGCAGCTTAGGGACAGGGGGCACTGGCTACACCTTC	CASSLGTGGTGYTF
TRBV23-1	TRBJ2-2	-	TRBD2	TGCGCCAGCAGTCGGGGACCGGGACTAGGGGACGGGGAGCTGTTTTTT	CASSRGPGLGDGELFF
TRBV20-1	TRBJ1-2	-	-	TGCAGTGCTAGTCCGGTTTCCTATGGCTACACCTTC	CSASPVSYGYTF
TRBV15	TRBJ1-3	few	-	TGTGCCACCAGCAGAGCCTCTTTTGGGGCTGGAAACACCATATATTTT	CATSRASFGAGNTIYF
TRBV2	TRBJ2-4	-	-	TGTGCCAGCAGTGATCAAGGAATGGCCAAAAACATTCAGTACTTC	CASSDQGMAKNIQYF
TRBV7-2	TRBJ2-5	few	-	TGTGCCAGCAGCTTTAGGAGGAGTGAGACCCAGTACTTC	CASSFRRSETQYF
TRBV7-9	TRBJ1-5	few	-	TGTGCCAGCAGCCCAGGGAGTTCTCAGCCCCAGCATTTT	CASSPGSSQPQHF
TRBV12-5	TRBJ1-1	-	-	TGTGCTAGTGGTTTTAGGGGTTCGAACACTGAAGCTTTCTTT	CASGFRGSNTEAFF
TRBV7-9	TRBJ2-6	-	-	TGTGCCAGCAGCCCCATCGGATTGACTGGGGCCAACGTCCTGACTTTC	CASSPIGLTGANVLTF